The following is a TCR beta chain sequence with its context. Its target is not known. This sample was taken from a study of shared clonotypes between healthy human individuals. In the study overall: A few men and two women, aged 18 to 49, were donors.

General study points: Naive subsets usually exceeded memory subsets in estimated richness. The study sampled only blood, and tissue repertoires likely differ.

The CDR3 extends over 14 amino acids. Trimming at V came to 4 bases and at J to 1 base, leaving 4 bases not matched to a gene. From germline, CDR1 is SGDLS and CDR2 YYNGEE. Deep-level assay runs were performed. Data came from immunoSEQ multiplex PCR; TCRdb stores just in-frame clones and leaves some out. The sample yields around 750,000 clones, around 74% seen once. The V gene is TRBV9, the J gene TRBJ2-7; TRBD2 agrees at 8 bases. Source material: memory CD4+ T cells sorted from blood. Subset described: CD45RA-negative fraction. The sequence derives from a woman aged 30 to 39 in good health. Here the CDR3 DNA reads TGTGCCAGCAGCCCGGGGGGGAAATCCTACGAGCAGTACTTC. Residues: CASSPGGKSYEQYF.